Listed here are 18 T cell receptor beta chains from one sample, sequenced in a study of blood T cell repertoires in COVID-19. Here immunoSEQ multiplex PCR was the method, and the copy in TCRdb shows in-frame clones only, minus some. The data show fewer than 110,000 clones, less than 90% seen once. The material sequenced was peripheral blood. Receptors were obtained from a human donor in a cohort sampled during active COVID-19.

The table lists this clone with a count of one. CDR3 DNA sequence: TGTGCCAGCAGCCAAACCGTAGGAGCGGGTAACACCGGGGAGCTGTTTTTT. This gives the protein CASSQTVGAGNTGELFF. V and J are TRBV11-3 and TRBJ2-2; perhaps TRBD2 as D (6 bases). This CDR3 comprises 17 residues. V was clipped by 5 bases and J by 2 bases, with 18 bases between them. Germline values: CDR1 SGHNT, CDR2 YENEEA. The whole variable domain, filled in from reference TRBV11-3 and TRBJ2-2, reads EAGVVQSPRYKIIEKKQPVAFWCNPISGHNTLYWYLQNLGQGPELLIRYENEEAVDDSQLPKDRFSAERLKGVDSTLKIQPAELGDSAVYLCASSQTVGAGNTGELFFGEGSRLTVL.

CDR3 region: CASSPPGLGNTGELFF. The CDR3 coding sequence is TGTGCCAGCAGCCCCCCGGGACTTGGGAACACCGGGGAGCTGTTTTTT. The rearrangement joins TRBV7-2 to TRBJ2-2; tentatively, D is TRBD2 (6 bases). The length of the CDR3 is 16 residues. Germline V CDR1 and CDR2: SGHTA, FQGNSA. Trimming removed 5 bases at V and 1 base at J, with 14 bases between.

This chain joins TRBV15 and TRBJ2-5, with TRBD2 identical over 7 bases. Looked up from germline, CDR1 is LNHNV and CDR2 is YYDKDF (reference sequence). The CDR3 length is 15 residues. V lost 0 bases to trimming and J lost 5 bases; unmatched junction nucleotides: 6. CDR3 protein: CATSRDWAGGETQYF. CDR3 nucleotide sequence: TGTGCCACCAGCAGAGATTGGGCCGGGGGGGAGACCCAGTACTTC.

The J gene is TRBJ1-5, the V gene TRBV27, with a weak D call TRBD1 (5 bases). CDR3 length: 14 residues. In germline, CDR1 is MNHEY, CDR2 SMNVEV (reference sequence). Trimming removed 0 bases at V and 5 bases at J, with 8 bases between. The CDR3 sequence: CASSLSNRYQPQHF. DNA for the CDR3: TGTGCCAGCAGTTTATCGAACAGGTATCAGCCCCAGCATTTT.

This clone is a singleton in its sample. DNA of the CDR3: TGTGCCAGTAACGGCGGGAGGATCCACGATGAGCAGTTCTTC. Its protein product is CASNGGRIHDEQFF. The V and J genes are TRBV19 and TRBJ2-1, with 8 bases matching TRBD2. Unmatched junction bases numbered 10, after V lost 7 bases and J lost 8 bases. From germline, CDR1 is LNHDA and CDR2 SQIVND (reference sequence). The CDR3 loop spans 14 amino acids.

The chain combines TRBV7-8 with TRBJ2-1; 7 bases match TRBD2. V was clipped by 2 bases and J by 4 bases; unmatched bases: 5. This CDR3 is 15 amino acids long. Per the germline V gene, CDR1 is SGHVS and CDR2 is FQNEAQ. The CDR3 coding sequence is TGTGCCAGCAGCTTAAGTAGCGGGTATTACAATGAGCAGTTCTTC. Amino acid sequence: CASSLSSGYYNEQFF.

J is TRBJ2-7 and V is TRBV4-2; TRBD1 might be the D (7 bases). The V end lost 6 bases, the J end lost 2 bases, and 23 bases lay between the germline ends. The CDR3 length is 17 residues. CDR1 is LGHNA, CDR2 YNFKEQ, per germline. The CDR3 spells CASSLTGRSASPYEQYF. The CDR3 DNA reads TGTGCCAGCAGTCTGACAGGGAGGAGCGCCAGCCCCTACGAGCAGTACTTC.

The CDR3 loop is CASNRLGQGSRETQYF. The CDR3 DNA is TGTGCCAGCAACCGTCTCGGGCAGGGGTCCAGAGAGACCCAGTACTTC. J is TRBJ2-5 and V is TRBV6-9; maybe TRBD1 (6 bases). The CDR3 length is 16 residues. Germline V gene data show CDR1 as MNHGY and CDR2 as SVAAGI. Trimming took 7 bases from V and 4 from J, leaving 22 bases between them.

The rearrangement uses TRBV6-2 or TRBV6-3 and TRBJ1-3; 9 nucleotides agree with TRBD1. This CDR3 region has 16 residues. From germline, CDR1 is MNHEY and CDR2 SVGEGT. Germline trimming cut 4 bases from V and 1 base from J; bases unmatched to any gene: 5. In nucleotides, the CDR3 is TGTGCCAGCAGTTCCCGGGACAGGGTTTCTGGAAACACCATATATTTT. Amino acids: CASSSRDRVSGNTIYF.

This clone was detected only once. This chain uses TRBV24-1 with TRBJ2-3; 14 bases are a match to TRBD2. Trimming cost V 9 bases and J 3 bases; bases outside gene matches: 10. CDR1 is KGHDR, CDR2 SFDVKD, per germline. CDR3 length equals 17 residues. CDR3 sequence reads: CATRGTSGGPGTDTQYF. CDR3 in DNA: TGTGCCACCCGGGGGACTAGCGGGGGTCCGGGGACAGATACGCAGTATTTT.

The chain employs TRBV5-1 and TRBJ2-7; 7 nucleotides line up with TRBD2. The V gene end was trimmed by 0 bases and the J gene end by 7 bases; junction bases not matched to a gene: 13. CDR3 size: 16 residues. Germline V gene data show CDR1 as SGHRS and CDR2 as YFSETQ. CDR3 in amino acids: CASSLGMRGRRAEQYF. The CDR3 DNA follows: TGCGCCAGCAGCTTGGGTATGCGGGGGAGACGAGCGGAGCAGTACTTC.

This sequence joins TRBV6-5 and TRBJ2-1; weak D call: TRBD2 (5 bases). The ends were cut back, 0 bases at V and 9 bases at J, with 12 bases in the middle. The CDR3 contains 14 residues. The germline V gene has CDR1 MNHEY and CDR2 SVGAGI. The DNA for the CDR3 is TGTGCCAGCAGTTACTCTTGGGAGAGAGGTGAGCAGTTCTTC. Encoded protein: CASSYSWERGEQFF.

The rearrangement links TRBV7-6 to TRBJ1-5; tentatively, D is TRBD1 (5 bases). Per germline, CDR1 SGHVS and CDR2 FNYEAQ. The CDR3 has 17 residues. With 5 bases removed from V and 2 bases from J, the gap between germline ends came to 19 bases. DNA of the CDR3: TGTGCCAGCAGCGCTGGGGCCCTTGCGGACGGCAATCAGCCCCAGCATTTT. It is translated as CASSAGALADGNQPQHF.

In DNA, the CDR3 is TGTGCCAGCAGCCAAGAACCCGACGAGGGGGCCGGAGAGACCCAGTACTTC. Amino acids: CASSQEPDEGAGETQYF. The chain recombines TRBV11-3 with TRBJ2-5; TRBD1 aligns across 7 bases. Losses at the gene ends were 5 bases for V and 4 bases for J; bases not matched to a gene: 16. There are 17 residues in the CDR3. The germline CDR1 and CDR2 sequences are SGHNT and YENEEA.

This rearrangement joins TRBV20-1 to TRBJ2-3, with 7 bases matching TRBD1. CDR1 is DFQATT, CDR2 SNEGSKA, per germline (reference sequence). V lost 4 bases to trimming and J lost 10 bases; unmatched junction nucleotides: 5. This CDR3 has 11 amino acids. CDR3 coding DNA: TGCAGTGCTACCGGGACAGTTTCGCAGTATTTT. Translated: CSATGTVSQYF.

This clone was picked up a small number of times. The rearrangement joins TRBV5-1 to TRBJ2-2; 8 bases align to TRBD1. CDR3 length equals 15 residues. Germline assignment: CDR1 SGHRS and CDR2 YFSETQ. J was trimmed by 2 bases and V by 2 bases; bases with no gene match: 2. CDR3 in amino acids: CASSFPGGNTGELFF. Here the CDR3 DNA reads TGCGCCAGCAGCTTCCCAGGGGGCAACACCGGGGAGCTGTTTTTT.

A remark on this clone: The junction does not match germline at one end; this may be a read error. The rearrangement joins TRBV4-1 to TRBJ2-3; a possible D gene is TRBD2 (6 bases). This CDR3 contains 15 residues. Germline V CDR1 and CDR2: MGHRA, YSYEKL. As DNA, the CDR3 is TGCGCCAGCAGCAAAGACGGGACTCGCACAGATACGCAGTATTTT. It specifies CASSKDGTRTDTQYF.

The chain links TRBV11-1 to TRBJ1-1, with 7 bases that match TRBD1. Trimming took 1 base from V and 7 from J; bases not matched to a gene: 3. Germline values: CDR1 SGHAT, CDR2 FQDESV (reference sequence). This CDR3 is 13 amino acids long. CDR3 residues: CASSLGGQIEAFF. The CDR3 DNA reads TGTGCCAGCAGCTTAGGGGGACAGATTGAAGCTTTCTTT. The complete variable domain, with remaining parts taken from reference TRBV11-1 and TRBJ1-1, reads EAEVAQSPRYKITEKSQAVAFWCDPISGHATLYWYRQILGQGPELLVQFQDESVVDDSQLPKDRFSAERLKGVDSTLKIQPAELGDSAMYLCASSLGGQIEAFFGQGTRLTVV.